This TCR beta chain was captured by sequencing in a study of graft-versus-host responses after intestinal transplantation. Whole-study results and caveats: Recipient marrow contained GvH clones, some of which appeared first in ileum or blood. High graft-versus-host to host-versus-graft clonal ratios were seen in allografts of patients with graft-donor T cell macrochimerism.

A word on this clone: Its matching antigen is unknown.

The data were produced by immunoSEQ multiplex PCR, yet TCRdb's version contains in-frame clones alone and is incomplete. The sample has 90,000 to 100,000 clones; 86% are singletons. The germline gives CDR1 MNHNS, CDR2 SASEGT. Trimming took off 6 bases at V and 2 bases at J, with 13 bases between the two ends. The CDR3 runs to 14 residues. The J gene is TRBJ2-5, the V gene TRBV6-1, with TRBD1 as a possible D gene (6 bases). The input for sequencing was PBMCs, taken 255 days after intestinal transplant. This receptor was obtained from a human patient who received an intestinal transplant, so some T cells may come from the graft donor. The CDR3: CASSPSGTQETQYF. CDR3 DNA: TGTGCCAGCAGCCCATCCGGGACACAAGAGACCCAGTACTTC.